The 24 T cell receptor beta chains below were found in one sample sequenced in a study of blood T cell repertoires in COVID-19 (dated by TCRdb to 2020 to 2021). The library was built by means of the immunoSEQ multiplex PCR assay. As stored in TCRdb, this immuneACCESS dataset retains in-frame rearrangements with V and J assigned. A fraction of the clones does not appear; measured against another copy, unresolved V genes explain less than half of the discrepancy, and the remainder lacks a known reason. In this sample the table shows 300,000 to 400,000 clones, roughly 90% of which occur a single time. 7% to 8% of the sample is held by the ten biggest clonotypes. Sequencing was carried out using peripheral blood. The receptors shown here come from a woman aged 70 to 79 with COVID-19, enrolled during active disease.

V gene TRBV30 combines with J gene TRBJ1-3; D is perhaps TRBD1 (6 bases). CDR3 length: 16 residues. V lost 7 bases and J lost 0, with 19 bases in between. Germline CDR1 is GTSNPN and CDR2 is SVGIG (reference sequence). CDR3 nucleotides: TGTGCCTCAGACAGGCTGGGGCTTAGCTCTGGAAACACCATATATTTT. It encodes CASDRLGLSSGNTIYF.

A single count supports this clone. V is TRBV30 and J is TRBJ1-2, with D maybe TRBD1 (6 bases). The CDR3 is 13 amino acids. Per the germline V gene, CDR1 is GTSNPN and CDR2 is SVGIG (reference sequence). The V gene lost 5 bases and the J gene lost 4 bases, with 14 bases spanning the gap. The CDR3, as DNA: TGTGCCTGGCGAACAGGGCCCAGCTATGGCTACACCTTC. Translating gives CAWRTGPSYGYTF.

This chain uses TRBV4-1 with TRBJ1-2; the match to TRBD1 covers 9 bases. This CDR3 spans 16 amino acids. CDR1 is MGHRA and CDR2 is YSYEKL in the germline V gene. V gave up 3 bases and J gave up 7 bases; unmatched junction bases: 12. The CDR3, as DNA: TGCGCCAGCAGCCAGCCAACCGGGACAGGGTCGGGTGGCTACACCTTC. Translated, it gives CASSQPTGTGSGGYTF.

This rearrangement joins TRBV5-1 to TRBJ1-2; 7 nucleotides line up with TRBD1. This CDR3 has 16 amino acids. With 4 bases clipped from V and 4 bases from J, the junction kept 13 bases outside the gene matches. Germline V gene data show CDR1 as SGHRS and CDR2 as YFSETQ. For the CDR3, the DNA is TGCGCCAGCAGCCCGGGAGATGTAGGGGGCGGCTATGGCTACACCTTC. Translated, it gives CASSPGDVGGGYGYTF. The variable domain in full, with the rest retrieved from reference TRBV5-1 and TRBJ1-2, is KAGVTQTPRYLIKTRGQQVTLSCSPISGHRSVSWYQQTPGQGLQFLFEYFSETQRNKGNFPGRFSGRQFSNSRSEMNVSTLELGDSALYLCASSPGDVGGGYGYTFGSGTRLTVV.

The chain couples TRBV19 to TRBJ2-3; TRBD1 agrees at 10 bases. J lost 4 bases, V lost 3 bases, and 4 bases had no gene match. CDR3 length equals 15 residues. The germline gives CDR1 LNHDA, CDR2 SQIVND (reference sequence). The CDR3: CASSIPGTGADTQYF. CDR3 nucleotides: TGTGCCAGTAGTATCCCTGGGACAGGGGCAGATACGCAGTATTTT.

The J gene is TRBJ2-2, the V gene TRBV24-1, with 10 bases aligning to TRBD1. The V gene's germline CDR1 is KGHDR and CDR2 SFDVKD. Trimming removed 3 bases from V and 5 bases from J; junction bases left unmatched: 5. The CDR3 loop spans 16 amino acids. The CDR3 region is CATSDAGQGQTGELFF. The CDR3 nucleotides read TGTGCCACCAGTGATGCGGGACAGGGGCAAACCGGGGAGCTGTTTTTT.

This sequence joins TRBV18 and TRBJ1-5, with a possible D match to TRBD1 (6 bases). CDR1 is KGHSH and CDR2 is LQKENI in the germline V gene. V was clipped by 5 bases and J by 2 bases, with 13 bases between them. The CDR3 totals 15 residues. As DNA, the CDR3 is TGTGCCAGCTCATACAGGGTGGTGGGCAATCAGCCCCAGCATTTT. It encodes CASSYRVVGNQPQHF.

The chain has TRBV10-2 and TRBJ1-1; 9 bases are a match to TRBD1. V shed 1 base and J 1 base; nucleotides not matched to a gene: 7. This CDR3 spans 17 amino acids. The germline V gene encodes CDR1 WSHSY and CDR2 SAAADI. CDR3 in amino acids: CASSEWGRTGENTEAFF. CDR3 bases: TGCGCCAGCAGTGAGTGGGGGAGGACAGGGGAGAACACTGAAGCTTTCTTT.

This clone has only one observation. This chain links TRBV9 with TRBJ2-3; possibly TRBD1 for D (6 bases). V lost 7 bases and J 6 bases, leaving 15 bases between the germline ends. CDR3 length: 13 residues. Germline CDR1 SGDLS, CDR2 YYNGEE. CDR3 sequence reads: CASGGGVGDTQYF. The DNA of the CDR3 is TGTGCCAGCGGGGGCGGAGTTGGGGATACGCAGTATTTT.

The V gene is TRBV5-6, the J gene TRBJ1-3, with D possibly TRBD1 on 5 matching bases. Deletions cut 4 bases from V and 0 bases from J, with 14 bases between. Germline V gene sequence: CDR1 SGHDT, CDR2 YYEEEE. The CDR3 covers 16 residues. The CDR3 DNA reads TGTGCCAGCAGCCTGACAGTTCCGAGCTCTGGAAACACCATATATTTT. Its translation: CASSLTVPSSGNTIYF.

The gene calls are TRBV5-1 and TRBJ2-2; 9 bases fit TRBD2. V was clipped by 3 bases and J by 4 bases; unmatched bases: 7. Per germline, CDR1 SGHRS and CDR2 YFSETQ. The CDR3 totals 16 residues. DNA for the CDR3: TGCGCCAGCAGCTCGGGACTAGCCATATCCACCGGGGAGCTGTTTTTT. It specifies CASSSGLAISTGELFF.

The chain joins TRBV28 to TRBJ1-4; D perhaps matches TRBD1 (5 bases). The CDR3 is 16 residues long. CDR1 is MDHEN, CDR2 SYDVKM, per germline. V was trimmed by 5 bases and J by 2 bases, leaving 15 bases between them. The CDR3 protein is CASSTPDGATNEKLFF. DNA for the CDR3: TGTGCCAGCAGTACCCCAGATGGGGCGACTAATGAAAAACTGTTTTTT.

This chain links TRBV28 with TRBJ1-1; possibly TRBD1 for D (5 bases). The CDR3 length is 16 residues. Looked up from germline, CDR1 is MDHEN and CDR2 is SYDVKM. V lost 5 bases and J 1 base, leaving 17 bases between the germline ends. The CDR3 loop is CASSASLQGSNTEAFF. DNA of the CDR3: TGTGCCAGCAGTGCTTCACTGCAGGGCTCGAACACTGAAGCTTTCTTT.

With respect to this clone: Other DNA sequences in the same sample also yield this CDR3. This chain joins TRBV11-2 and TRBJ2-2; maybe TRBD2 (5 bases). Germline-derived CDR1 and CDR2 are SGHAT and FQNNGV. With 1 base removed from V and 5 bases from J, the gap between germline ends came to 5 bases. CDR3 length: 13 amino acids. CDR3: CASSLAGTGELFF. Written as DNA, the CDR3 is TGTGCCAGCAGCTTAGCGGGGACCGGGGAGCTGTTTTTT.

This chain links TRBV6-6 with TRBJ2-3, with 8 bases identical to TRBD1. From germline, CDR1 is MNHNY and CDR2 SVGAGI (reference sequence). The CDR3 extends over 14 amino acids. V was clipped by 9 bases and J by 1 base; unmatched bases: 6. The CDR3 bases are TGTGCCAGAACCAGGGGGCGAGGCACAGATACGCAGTATTTT. Its protein is CARTRGRGTDTQYF.

The rearrangement uses TRBV7-8 and TRBJ1-4; D ambiguous. The ends were cut back, 0 bases at V and 1 base at J, with 3 bases in the middle. The CDR3 is 14 amino acids. Germline V gene data show CDR1 as SGHVS and CDR2 as FQNEAQ. Written as DNA, the CDR3 is TGTGCCAGCAGCTTAGCTATAACTAATGAAAAACTGTTTTTT. Translating gives CASSLAITNEKLFF.

The chain carries TRBV9 and TRBJ2-7, with TRBD2 identical over 8 bases. Germline V CDR1 and CDR2: SGDLS, YYNGEE. J was trimmed by 0 bases and V by 0 bases; bases with no gene match: 5. The CDR3 extends over 16 amino acids. CDR3 protein: CASSVAMSGGSYEQYF. The CDR3 DNA follows: TGTGCCAGCAGCGTAGCCATGAGCGGGGGCTCCTACGAGCAGTACTTC.

V gene TRBV4-1 combines with J gene TRBJ1-2; 8 nucleotides align to TRBD1. Germline assignment: CDR1 MGHRA and CDR2 YSYEKL. Germline trimming cut 4 bases from V and 3 bases from J; bases unmatched to any gene: 10. The CDR3 is made up of 16 amino acids. The CDR3 reads CASSLDRVRGHYGYTF. The CDR3 DNA reads TGCGCCAGCAGCCTGGACAGGGTTAGGGGTCACTATGGCTACACCTTC.

The chain uses TRBV27 and TRBJ1-6, with 9 bases lining up with TRBD1. This CDR3 region has 16 residues. The V gene's germline CDR1 is MNHEY and CDR2 SMNVEV (reference sequence). V lost 4 bases and J lost 4; bases outside the gene matches: 5. The CDR3 region has the DNA TGTGCCAGCAGTTCACTGACAGGGGGTTATAATTCACCCCTCCACTTT. Its translation: CASSSLTGGYNSPLHF.

CDR3: CAWSVRQLGGGYTF. The DNA for the CDR3 is TGTGCCTGGAGTGTCCGACAGCTGGGAGGTGGCTACACCTTC. The chain couples TRBV30 to TRBJ1-2; possible D gene TRBD1, 5 bases. The V gene's germline CDR1 is GTSNPN and CDR2 SVGIG (reference sequence). The ends were cut back, 0 bases at V and 7 bases at J, with 15 bases in the middle. CDR3 length: 14 residues.

V and J are TRBV27 and TRBJ2-3; a possible D gene is TRBD1 (6 bases). Trimming took off 8 bases at V and 8 bases at J, with 20 bases between the two ends. The germline gives CDR1 MNHEY, CDR2 SMNVEV (reference sequence). The length of the CDR3 is 14 residues. The CDR3 DNA is TGTGCCAGCGGAGTACTGACAGGATCTGTTACGCAGTATTTT. Its protein is CASGVLTGSVTQYF.

J is TRBJ1-1 and V is TRBV30; 7 bases line up with TRBD1. Germline V gene lookup returns CDR1 GTSNPN and CDR2 SVGIG (reference sequence). This CDR3 comprises 11 residues. For the CDR3, the DNA is TGTGCGCGGGCAGGGGGAAAGGGAGCTTTCTTT. This translates into CARAGGKGAFF.

The chain is built from TRBV9 and TRBJ2-1, with D possibly matching TRBD2 (5 bases). Trimming removed 4 bases from V and 1 base from J, with 12 bases in between. This CDR3 contains 15 residues. The V gene's germline CDR1 is SGDLS and CDR2 YYNGEE. For the CDR3, the DNA is TGTGCCAGCAGCCCGAGGACTGGATCCTACAATGAGCAGTTCTTC. This encodes CASSPRTGSYNEQFF.

This clone was detected once. V is TRBV10-2 and J is TRBJ1-2; D might be TRBD1 (5 bases). This CDR3 is built from 14 residues. V lost 6 bases and J lost 4, with 15 bases in between. Germline assignment: CDR1 WSHSY and CDR2 SAAADI. The CDR3 DNA sequence: TGCGCCAGCAGCCTCGGGGGTAAAAGCTATGGCTACACCTTC. The encoded protein is CASSLGGKSYGYTF.